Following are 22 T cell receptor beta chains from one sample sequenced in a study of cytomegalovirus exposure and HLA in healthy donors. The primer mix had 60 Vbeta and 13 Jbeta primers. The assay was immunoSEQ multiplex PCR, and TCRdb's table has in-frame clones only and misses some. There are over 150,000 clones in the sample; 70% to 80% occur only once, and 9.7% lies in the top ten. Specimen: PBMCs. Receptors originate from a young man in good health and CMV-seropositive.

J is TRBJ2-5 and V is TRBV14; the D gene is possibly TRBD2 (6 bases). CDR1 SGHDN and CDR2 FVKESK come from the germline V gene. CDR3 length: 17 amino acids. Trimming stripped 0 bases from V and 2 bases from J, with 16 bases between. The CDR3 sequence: CASSQDTLWAGQETQYF. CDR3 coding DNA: TGTGCCAGCAGCCAAGATACCTTATGGGCGGGACAAGAGACCCAGTACTTC.

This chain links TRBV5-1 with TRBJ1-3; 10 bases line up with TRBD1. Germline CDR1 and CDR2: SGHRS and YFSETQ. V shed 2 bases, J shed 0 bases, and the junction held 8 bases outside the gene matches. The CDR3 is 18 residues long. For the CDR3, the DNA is TGCGCCAGCAGCTTTAGCGGACAGGGGGGATTCTCTGGAAACACCATATATTTT. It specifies CASSFSGQGGFSGNTIYF.

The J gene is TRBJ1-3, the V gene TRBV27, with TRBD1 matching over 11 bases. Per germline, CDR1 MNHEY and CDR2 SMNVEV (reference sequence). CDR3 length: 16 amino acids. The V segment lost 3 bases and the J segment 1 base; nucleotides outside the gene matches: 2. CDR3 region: CASSLGTGGSGNTIYF. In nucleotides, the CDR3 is TGTGCCAGCAGTTTGGGGACAGGGGGTTCTGGAAACACCATATATTTT.

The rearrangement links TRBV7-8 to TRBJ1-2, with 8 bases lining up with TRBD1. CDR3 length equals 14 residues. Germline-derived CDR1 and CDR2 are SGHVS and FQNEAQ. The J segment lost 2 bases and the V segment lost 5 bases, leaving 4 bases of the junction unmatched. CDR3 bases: TGTGCCAGCAGCCCGACAGGGGCGAACTATGGCTACACCTTC. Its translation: CASSPTGANYGYTF.

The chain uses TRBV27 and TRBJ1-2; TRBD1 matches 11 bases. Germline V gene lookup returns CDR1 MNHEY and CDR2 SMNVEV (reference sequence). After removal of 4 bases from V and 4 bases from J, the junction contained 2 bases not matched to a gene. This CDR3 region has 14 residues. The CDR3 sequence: CASSWTGGSYGYTF. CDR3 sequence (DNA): TGTGCCAGCAGTTGGACAGGGGGCTCCTATGGCTACACCTTC.

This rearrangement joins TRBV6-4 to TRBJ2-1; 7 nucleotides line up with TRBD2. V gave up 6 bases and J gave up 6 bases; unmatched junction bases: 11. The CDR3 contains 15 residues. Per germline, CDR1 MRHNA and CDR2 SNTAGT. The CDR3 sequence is CASSAGVAAPNEQFF. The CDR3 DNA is TGTGCCAGCAGCGCGGGAGTAGCCGCTCCCAATGAGCAGTTCTTC.

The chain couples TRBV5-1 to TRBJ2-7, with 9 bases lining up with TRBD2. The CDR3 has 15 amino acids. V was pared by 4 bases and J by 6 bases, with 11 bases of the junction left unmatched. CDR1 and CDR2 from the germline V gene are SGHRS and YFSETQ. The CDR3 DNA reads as TGCGCCAGCAGCGGGTCTAGCGGGGTCTATCTCGAGCAGTACTTC. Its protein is CASSGSSGVYLEQYF.

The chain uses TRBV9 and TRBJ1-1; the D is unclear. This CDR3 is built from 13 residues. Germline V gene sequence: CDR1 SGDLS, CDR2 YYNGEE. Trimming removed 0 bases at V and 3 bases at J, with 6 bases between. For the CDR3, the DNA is TGTGCCAGCAGCGTAGAACAGTACACTGAAGCTTTCTTT. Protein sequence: CASSVEQYTEAFF.

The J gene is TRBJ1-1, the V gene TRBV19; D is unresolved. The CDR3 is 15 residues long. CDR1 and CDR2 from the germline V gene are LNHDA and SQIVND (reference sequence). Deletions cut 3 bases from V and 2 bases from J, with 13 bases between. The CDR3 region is CASSIGGPGNTEAFF. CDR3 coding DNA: TGTGCCAGTAGTATCGGAGGGCCGGGAAACACTGAAGCTTTCTTT.

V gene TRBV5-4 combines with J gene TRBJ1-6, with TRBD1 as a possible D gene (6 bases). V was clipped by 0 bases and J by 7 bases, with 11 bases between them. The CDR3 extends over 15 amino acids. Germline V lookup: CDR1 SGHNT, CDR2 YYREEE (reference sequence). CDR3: CASSLDRGTNSPLHF. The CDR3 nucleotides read TGTGCCAGCAGCTTGGATAGGGGGACCAATTCACCCCTCCACTTT.

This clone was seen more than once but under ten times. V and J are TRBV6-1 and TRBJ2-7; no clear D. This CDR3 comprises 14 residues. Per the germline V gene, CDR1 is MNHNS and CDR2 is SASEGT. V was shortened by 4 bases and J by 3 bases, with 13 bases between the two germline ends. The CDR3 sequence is CASSVRVVGYEQYF. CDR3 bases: TGTGCCAGCAGTGTACGGGTCGTAGGCTACGAGCAGTACTTC.

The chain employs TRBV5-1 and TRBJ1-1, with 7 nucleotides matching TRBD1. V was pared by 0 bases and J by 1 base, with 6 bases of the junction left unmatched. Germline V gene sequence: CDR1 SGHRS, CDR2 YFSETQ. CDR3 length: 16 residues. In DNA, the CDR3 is TGCGCCAGCAGCTTGGATAAAGGGGGCCCGAACACTGAAGCTTTCTTT. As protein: CASSLDKGGPNTEAFF.

The CDR3 sequence: CASREQSGSNNEQFF. The CDR3 coding sequence is TGTGCCAGCAGAGAACAGAGCGGGAGCAACAATGAGCAGTTCTTC. V is TRBV2 and J is TRBJ2-1; 8 bases align to TRBD2. The germline gives CDR1 SNHLY, CDR2 FYNNEI. V lost 6 bases, J lost 5 bases, and 9 bases stayed unmatched. The CDR3 consists of 15 residues.

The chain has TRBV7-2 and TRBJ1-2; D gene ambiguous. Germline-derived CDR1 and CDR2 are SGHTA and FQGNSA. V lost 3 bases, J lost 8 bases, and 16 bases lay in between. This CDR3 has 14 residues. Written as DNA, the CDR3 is TGTGCCAGCAGCTTCGATCTCCCCTCGGGGGGCTACACCTTC. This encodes CASSFDLPSGGYTF.

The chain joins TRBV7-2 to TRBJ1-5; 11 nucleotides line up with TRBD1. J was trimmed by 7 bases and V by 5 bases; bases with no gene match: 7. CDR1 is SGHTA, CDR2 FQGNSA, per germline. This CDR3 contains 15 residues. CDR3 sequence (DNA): TGTGCCAGCAGCCAACGGACAGGGGGCGGCCAGCCCCAGCATTTT. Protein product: CASSQRTGGGQPQHF.

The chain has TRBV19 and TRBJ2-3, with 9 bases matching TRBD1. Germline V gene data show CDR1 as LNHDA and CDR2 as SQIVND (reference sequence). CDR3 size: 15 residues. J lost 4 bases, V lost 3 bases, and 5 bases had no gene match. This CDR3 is CASSIHRGRSDTQYF. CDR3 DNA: TGTGCCAGTAGTATCCACAGGGGGCGGTCAGATACGCAGTATTTT. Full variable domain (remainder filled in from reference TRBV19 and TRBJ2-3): DGGITQSPKYLFRKEGQNVTLSCEQNLNHDAMYWYRQDPGQGLRLIYYSQIVNDFQKGDIAEGYSVSREKKESFPLTVTSAQKNPTAFYLCASSIHRGRSDTQYFGPGTRLTVL.

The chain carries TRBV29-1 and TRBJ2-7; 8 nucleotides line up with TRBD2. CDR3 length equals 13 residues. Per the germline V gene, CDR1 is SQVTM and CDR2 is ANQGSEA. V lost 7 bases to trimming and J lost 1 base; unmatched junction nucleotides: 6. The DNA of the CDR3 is TGCAGCGCTGTGACTAGCGTTTCCTACGAGCAGTACTTC. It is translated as CSAVTSVSYEQYF.

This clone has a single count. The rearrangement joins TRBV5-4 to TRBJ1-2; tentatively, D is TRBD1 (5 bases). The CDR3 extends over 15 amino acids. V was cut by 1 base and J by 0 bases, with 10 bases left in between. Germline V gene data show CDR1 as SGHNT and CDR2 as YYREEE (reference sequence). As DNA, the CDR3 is TGTGCCAGCAGCTTGCCAGGGAAGGCTAACTATGGCTACACCTTC. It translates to CASSLPGKANYGYTF.

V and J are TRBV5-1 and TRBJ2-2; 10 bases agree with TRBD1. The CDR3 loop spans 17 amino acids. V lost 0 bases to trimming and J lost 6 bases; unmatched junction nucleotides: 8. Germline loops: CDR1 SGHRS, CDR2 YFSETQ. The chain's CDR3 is CASSLELGQGFAGELFF. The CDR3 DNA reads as TGCGCCAGCAGCTTGGAGTTGGGACAGGGGTTCGCCGGGGAGCTGTTTTTT.

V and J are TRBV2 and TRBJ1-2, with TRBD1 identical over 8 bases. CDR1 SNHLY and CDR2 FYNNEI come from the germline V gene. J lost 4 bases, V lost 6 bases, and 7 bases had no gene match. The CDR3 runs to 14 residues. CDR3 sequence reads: CASSGDRGGYGYTF. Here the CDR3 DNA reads TGTGCCAGCAGCGGTGACAGGGGAGGCTATGGCTACACCTTC.

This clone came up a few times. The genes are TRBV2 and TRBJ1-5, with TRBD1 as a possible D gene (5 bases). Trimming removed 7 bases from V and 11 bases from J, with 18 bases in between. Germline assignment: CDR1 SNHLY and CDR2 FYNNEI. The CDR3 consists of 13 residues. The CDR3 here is CASTDSLQPAQHF. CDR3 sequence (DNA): TGTGCCAGCACAGACAGCCTTCAGCCAGCCCAGCATTTT.

Here the CDR3 reads CSVERGGGYTF. In nucleotides, the CDR3 is TGCAGCGTTGAGCGGGGGGGTGGCTACACCTTC. The chain couples TRBV29-1 to TRBJ1-2, with D possibly matching TRBD1 (5 bases). Trimming removed 3 bases from V and 7 bases from J, with 9 bases in between. This CDR3 has 11 amino acids. CDR1 is SQVTM and CDR2 is ANQGSEA in the germline V gene.